A selection of T cell receptor beta chains follows, all from one sample in a study of blood T cell repertoires in COVID-19. The repertoire was sequenced with immunoSEQ multiplex PCR; TCRdb's copy has only in-frame clones and lacks some. The sample has about 130,000 clones; about 80% are singletons. Sequencing was done on a sample of peripheral blood. The receptor source for this set is a human donor in a cohort sampled during active COVID-19. Both conserved end residues are part of each CDR3. The order of the fields is J gene, clone size, V gene, D gene, CDR3 DNA, CDR3 protein. D genes are given only for firm matches. Clone size is shown for a subset of rows, as once, few, many or a class of expanded clone.

TRBJ2-7 | NA | TRBV11-2 | NA | TGTGCCAGCAGCTTAGGACAGAACTACGAGCAGTACTTC | CASSLGQNYEQYF
TRBJ1-6 | few | TRBV30 | NA | TGTGCCTGGAGTGTATCAGGGATCGGGTCACCCCTCCACTTT | CAWSVSGIGSPLHF
TRBJ1-4 | few | TRBV5-1 | NA | TGCGCCAGCAGCACAATGGGGGCAGTCGGTAATGAAAAACTGTTTTTT | CASSTMGAVGNEKLFF
TRBJ2-7 | once | TRBV3-1/TRBV3-2 | TRBD1 | TGTGCCAGCAGCCAATACGAAGACAGGGGCGAGCAGTACTTC | CASSQYEDRGEQYF
TRBJ2-1 | NA | TRBV10-3 | TRBD1 | TGTGCCATCGCGGGGTGGGACAGGGAAGACAATGAGCAGTTCTTC | CAIAGWDREDNEQFF
TRBJ1-4 | NA | TRBV7-9 | TRBD1 | TGTGCCAGCAGCCCGGGACAGCCTAAGGATGAAAAACTGTTTTTT | CASSPGQPKDEKLFF
TRBJ1-2 | NA | TRBV5-1 | NA | TGCGCCAGCAGCTTGGTGGGCAGGGCTGGATCCTATGGCTACACCTTC | CASSLVGRAGSYGYTF
TRBJ2-5 | NA | TRBV5-1 | TRBD2 | TGCGCCAGCAGCTCCGGGACTAGTGGGGAGACCCAGTACTTC | CASSSGTSGETQYF
TRBJ2-5 | NA | TRBV7-7 | NA | TGTGCCAGCAGCTTATATCGTGGCCCGCAAGAGACCCAGTACTTC | CASSLYRGPQETQYF
TRBJ2-5 | NA | TRBV7-2 | TRBD2 | TGTGCCAGCAGCCCTCAGGGACTAGCACAAGAGACCCAGTACTTC | CASSPQGLAQETQYF
TRBJ2-2 | NA | TRBV11-2 | TRBD1 | TGTGCCAGCAGCTTAGATCAGCAGGGGGTGACCGGGGAGCTGTTTTTT | CASSLDQQGVTGELFF
TRBJ2-2 | NA | TRBV6-5 | TRBD2 | TGTGCCAGCAGTTACCCCGATGGGAGGGTGTTTTTT | CASSYPDGRVFF
TRBJ2-1 | NA | TRBV6-2/TRBV6-3 | TRBD2 | TGTGCCAGCAGTAAACCTTCGGGTAGCGGGGTTTTTGGGGAGCAGTTCTTC | CASSKPSGSGVFGEQFF
TRBJ2-1 | NA | TRBV2 | NA | TGTGCCAGCAGGGTTCCAGTGGGGGGAGGTTCCAATGAGCAGTTCTTC | CASRVPVGGGSNEQFF
TRBJ1-2 | NA | TRBV15 | TRBD1 | TGTGCCACCAGCAACCGGGACAGGGGGCCTGGCTACACCTTC | CATSNRDRGPGYTF
TRBJ1-3 | few | TRBV30 | TRBD1 | TGTGCCTGGAGTAAGCACAGGGGGCGAAACACCATATATTTT | CAWSKHRGRNTIYF
TRBJ1-1 | NA | TRBV6-5 | TRBD1 | TGTGCCAGCAGTCCCCGGGACAGAGAAGCTTTCTTT | CASSPRDREAFF
TRBJ1-1 | few | TRBV7-9 | NA | TGTGCCAGCAGCTTAGCGCAGGGTACGAGGAACACTGAAGCTTTCTTT | CASSLAQGTRNTEAFF
TRBJ2-7 | NA | TRBV7-7 | TRBD1 | TGTGCCAGCAGCTTACCCCCGGGACAGGGATCTTACGAGCAGTACTTC | CASSLPPGQGSYEQYF
TRBJ2-7 | NA | TRBV11-2 | TRBD2 | TGTGCCAGCAGCTACCCCGGGACTAGCGGTTCCTACGAGCAGTACTTC | CASSYPGTSGSYEQYF
TRBJ2-7 | NA | TRBV5-4 | TRBD2 | TGTGCCAGCAGCTCCGGCGGACTAGGGACCTACGAGCAGTACTTC | CASSSGGLGTYEQYF
TRBJ1-2 | NA | TRBV29-1 | NA | TGCAGCTCCACCGGCGGTAACTATGGCTACACCTTC | CSSTGGNYGYTF
TRBJ2-3 | NA | TRBV5-1 | NA | TGCGCCAGCAGCTCGCGACAGGGAGGATCTACAGATACGCAGTATTTT | CASSSRQGGSTDTQYF
TRBJ1-2 | few | TRBV2 | TRBD1 | TGTGCCAGCAGTGGGACAGGCGGCTATGGCTACACCTTC | CASSGTGGYGYTF
TRBJ2-7 | NA | TRBV29-1 | TRBD1 | TGCAGCGTTGAGGGCTTAAAGGGGGCGCGAGACGAGCAGTACTTC | CSVEGLKGARDEQYF
TRBJ2-2 | NA | TRBV28 | NA | TGTGCCAGCAGTCCGCCGAGTACCGGGGAGCTGTTTTTT | CASSPPSTGELFF
TRBJ1-2 | NA | TRBV6-5 | NA | TGTGCCAGCAGTTACGCTTGGGGGGGCTATGGCTACACCTTC | CASSYAWGGYGYTF
TRBJ1-5 | NA | TRBV7-2 | TRBD1 | TGTGCCAGCAGCGCGTGGGCAGGGGGCGAGGAGGGGCAGCCCCAGCATTTT | CASSAWAGGEEGQPQHF
TRBJ2-1 | NA | TRBV29-1 | TRBD1 | TGCAGCGCTAGACAGGGTGTCAATGAGCAGTTCTTC | CSARQGVNEQFF
TRBJ2-1 | once | TRBV27 | TRBD2 | TGTGCCAGCAGTTTATTCGCGGGGGAGTTCAATGAGCAGTTCTTC | CASSLFAGEFNEQFF
TRBJ2-7 | many | TRBV27 | TRBD2 | TGTGCCAGCAGTGCCACCTTTAGCGGGGAGTACGAGCAGTACTTC | CASSATFSGEYEQYF
TRBJ1-5 | NA | TRBV27 | NA | TGTGCCACCCCTAAGGAGGGTGCTAGCAATCAGCCCCAGCATTTT | CATPKEGASNQPQHF
TRBJ1-2 | NA | TRBV5-4 | NA | TGTGCCAGCAGCTTCGACTATGGCTACACCTTC | CASSFDYGYTF
TRBJ2-5 | NA | TRBV2 | TRBD2 | TGTGCCAGCGGAGAAACGGGGGGGACGTTCCAAGAGACCCAGTACTTC | CASGETGGTFQETQYF
TRBJ1-4 | NA | TRBV9 | NA | TGTGCCAGCAGCCCCGGGGGGGACCGCAATAATGAAAAACTGTTTTTT | CASSPGGDRNNEKLFF
TRBJ2-1 | NA | TRBV6-5 | TRBD1 | TGTGCCATACAGACCGGGACAGGGGGCCGTGAGCAGTTCTTC | CAIQTGTGGREQFF
TRBJ2-5 | NA | TRBV28 | NA | TGTGCCAGCAGTTTAGGGGCAGTACAAGAGACCCAGTACTTC | CASSLGAVQETQYF
TRBJ2-7 | NA | TRBV7-9 | NA | TGTGCCAGCAGCTCGACCCTACAGGGCGAGCAGTACTTC | CASSSTLQGEQYF
TRBJ2-5 | NA | TRBV11-2 | NA | TGTGCCAGCAGCTCAAACCCCAGGGAGACCCAGTACTTC | CASSSNPRETQYF
TRBJ2-1 | NA | TRBV6-4 | NA | TGTGCCAGCAGTGACTCGTCTAACAATGAGCAGTTCTTC | CASSDSSNNEQFF
TRBJ2-1 | NA | TRBV10-2 | TRBD2 | TGCGCCAGCAGCCAAGGACTAGGCTACAATGAGCAGTTCTTC | CASSQGLGYNEQFF
TRBJ2-7 | once | TRBV12-3/TRBV12-4 | NA | TGTGCCAGCAGTTTTCACGGGTCCTACGAGCAGTACTTC | CASSFHGSYEQYF
TRBJ2-1 | NA | TRBV12-3/TRBV12-4 | NA | TGTGCCAGCAGTTGGCCCCTCGCAAGACAGTTCTTC | CASSWPLARQFF
TRBJ1-3 | NA | TRBV7-8 | NA | TGTGCCAGTGGCACGGGAGCGAGCTCTGGAAACACCATATATTTT | CASGTGASSGNTIYF
TRBJ1-2 | NA | TRBV10-3 | NA | TGTGCCATCAGTGAGGGGCCCCTTCGAGGAGGTGGCTACACCTTC | CAISEGPLRGGGYTF
TRBJ1-4 | NA | TRBV19 | TRBD1 | TGTGCCATCGGACAGGCGGCGGGGGAAAAACTGTTTTTT | CAIGQAAGEKLFF
TRBJ2-7 | once | TRBV5-1 | TRBD1 | TGCGCCAGCAGCTTGGCTACGGGGGGACAGGGATACGAGCAGTACTTC | CASSLATGGQGYEQYF
TRBJ2-7 | NA | TRBV18 | NA | TGTGCCAGCTCACCACGTGAAGGGAGCTCCTACGAGCAGTACTTC | CASSPREGSSYEQYF
TRBJ1-5 | NA | TRBV19 | TRBD1 | TGTGCCAGTTCGACAGGGGCGAACAATCAGCCCCAGCATTTT | CASSTGANNQPQHF
TRBJ2-1 | NA | TRBV6-5 | NA | TGTGCCAGCAGTTACGTTTCCAGGCCTAACGAGGAGCAGTTCTTC | CASSYVSRPNEEQFF